This T cell receptor (beta chain) was documented in a study of siplizumab effects on memory and regulatory T cells. General study points: It seemed that naive T cells were more diverse than memory cells and were major contributors to the alloresponse. Mappable alloreactive CD4+ clones came from Treg cells 68.8% of the time on average with siplizumab, against 25% to 30% in controls. Confirmatory evidence of suppressive function in proliferating siplizumab-culture Tregs was not obtained.

The germline gives CDR1 MNHNY, CDR2 SVGAGI (reference sequence). V was shortened by 2 bases and J by 5 bases, with 18 bases between the two germline ends. This CDR3 has 16 amino acids. This table comes from immunoSEQ multiplex PCR, and its TCRdb copy is limited to in-frame clones, with some not included. This table holds about 69,000 clones, about 87% found once. Points on this clone: Its antigen is unknown.

Sequenced sample: Tregs sorted from blood. This chain links TRBV6-6 with TRBJ1-1; no firm D call. This sequence was found in a human donor in good health. CDR3 in DNA: TGTGCCAGCAGTTACGGCGATGTTATACCCAGGACTGAAGCTTTCTTT. Translation: CASSYGDVIPRTEAFF.